These T cell receptor beta chains were read from a single sample in a study of CD8+ T cells in alopecia areata. This table comes from immunoSEQ multiplex PCR, and its TCRdb copy is limited to in-frame clones, with some not included. The sample carries roughly 200,000 clones, roughly 60% recorded once. The sample consisted of CD4+ T cells sorted from blood, taken at week 0. These receptors all stem from a human donor with alopecia areata. Each CDR3 is given with its conserved first and last residue.

J	V	CDR3
TRBJ1-1	TRBV29-1	CSVENTREGLGGNTEAFF
TRBJ1-1	TRBV29-1	CSVRKNTEAFF
TRBJ2-3	TRBV7-9	CASSDTGPATDTQYF
TRBJ1-2	TRBV30	CAGTKDSSYGYTF
TRBJ1-1	TRBV30	CAWTLGQGNTEAFF
TRBJ2-7	TRBV29-1	CSVLPGGTTYEQYF
TRBJ2-2	TRBV5-1	CASSLESLNTGELFF
TRBJ1-1	TRBV30	CAWRGAANTEAFF
TRBJ2-3	TRBV7-9	CASTTGGGGDTQYF
TRBJ2-5	TRBV29-1	CSVARTGYQEQYF
TRBJ2-3	TRBV27	CASRNEGHITDTQYF
TRBJ1-2	TRBV29-1	CSVDRNYGYTF
TRBJ1-4	TRBV2	CASIRRSNEKLFF
TRBJ1-2	TRBV5-1	CASSGVPNYGYTF
TRBJ1-2	TRBV9	CASSAQGAYGYTF
TRBJ2-4	TRBV27	CASSLSWVGNIQYF
TRBJ1-1	TRBV2	CASSRQASNTEAFF
TRBJ2-3	TRBV7-2	CASSLPFLTQYF
TRBJ2-5	TRBV30	CAWKRGPGGETQYF
TRBJ2-7	TRBV4-3	CASSQAGIAVYEQYF
TRBJ1-1	TRBV9	CASSVEMGTEAFF
TRBJ2-7	TRBV27	CASSSRRWGNYEQYF
TRBJ2-6	TRBV14	CASSRTGYSGANVLTF
TRBJ2-1	TRBV7-3	CASSLLSGNEQFF
TRBJ1-5	TRBV4-3	CASSQEEFEPQHF
TRBJ1-1	TRBV29-1	CSVTITGDTEAFF